This T cell receptor (beta chain) stems from a study of graft-versus-host responses after intestinal transplantation. Regarding the study as a whole: Where graft-donor T cell macrochimerism was present, patients had high graft-versus-host to host-versus-graft clonal ratios in allografts. Ileal or blood samples showed some GvH clones first, and such clones were also found in recipient marrow.

Germline assignment: CDR1 LNHDA and CDR2 SQIVND (reference sequence). CDR3 size: 15 residues. The germline V and J ends were trimmed by 3 bases and 1 base, with 11 bases remaining between them. Repertoires were generated with immunoSEQ multiplex PCR, while TCRdb's copy carries only in-frame clones and drops some. The sample lists 77,000 or so clones, approximately 92% occurring once. Of note for this clone: Its specificity is unknown.

The sequences come from PBMCs, collected 98 days after intestinal transplantation. V usage is TRBV19 and J usage is TRBJ2-3; TRBD1 or TRBD2 may be the D gene (5 bases each). This clonotype originated in a human patient who received an intestinal transplant, so some T cells may come from the graft donor. In nucleotides, the CDR3 is TGTGCCAGTAGTATCGCACTGGGGGGCACAGATACGCAGTATTTT. It yields the protein CASSIALGGTDTQYF.